The rows below give T cell receptor beta chains drawn from one sample of a study of T cells in localized non-small cell lung cancer. Here immunoSEQ multiplex PCR was the method, and the copy in TCRdb shows in-frame clones only, minus some. This table has about 830 clones, around 23% appearing once. Material: normal lung tissue next to the tumor, obtained before any cancer treatment. These receptors originate from a man aged 40 to 70 with stage II lung adenocarcinoma. Both conserved end residues are part of each CDR3. The size field is filled for only some rows; it gives once, few, many or a size class.

j_call clone_size v_call cdr3_aa
TRBJ2-3 . TRBV6-8 CASSYSGVDTQYF
TRBJ1-1 large TRBV11-3 CASSPRRGSNTEAFF
TRBJ2-7 few TRBV11-3 CASSLEGRALSSYEQYF
TRBJ2-2 few TRBV12-2 CASRGGGRNTGELFF
TRBJ2-7 . TRBV29-1 CSVLRDPNSYEQYF
TRBJ2-2 . TRBV11-3 CASSLATGNTGELFF
TRBJ1-2 few TRBV30 CAWNGQGANYTF
TRBJ2-5 large TRBV11-3 CASSLTTSVETQYF
TRBJ1-1 few TRBV6-8 CASSYSSTPGPFF
TRBJ1-2 large TRBV6-8 CASSYSRGRGYTF
TRBJ2-7 . TRBV7-5 CASSLKNVAYEQYF
TRBJ2-1 . TRBV10-2 CASSAPLGSYNEQFF
TRBJ1-2 . TRBV11-3 CASSSPGTGGGYGYTF
TRBJ2-2 . TRBV19 CASIRGRANTGELFF
TRBJ1-2 hyperexpanded TRBV6-8 CASSYDAGKDGYTF
TRBJ2-1 . TRBV19 CASSIGRDSQRRDNEQFF
TRBJ2-2 . TRBV6-8 CAIRVGTGGTGELFF